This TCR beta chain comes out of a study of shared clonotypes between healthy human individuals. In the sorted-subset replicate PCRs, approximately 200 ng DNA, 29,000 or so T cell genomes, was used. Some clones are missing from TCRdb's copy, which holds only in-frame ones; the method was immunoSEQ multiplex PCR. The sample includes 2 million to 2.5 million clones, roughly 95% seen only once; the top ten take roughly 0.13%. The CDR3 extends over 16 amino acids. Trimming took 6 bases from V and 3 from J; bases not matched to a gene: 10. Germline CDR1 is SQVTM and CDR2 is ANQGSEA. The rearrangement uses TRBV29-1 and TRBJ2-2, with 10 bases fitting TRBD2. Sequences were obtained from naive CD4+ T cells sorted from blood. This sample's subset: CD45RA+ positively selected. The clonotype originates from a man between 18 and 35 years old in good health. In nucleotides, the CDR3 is TGCAGCGTGGCGGGGGGGCTAGCGGGAGACACCGGGGAGCTGTTTTTT. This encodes CSVAGGLAGDTGELFF.